The 18 T cell receptor beta chains below were found in one sample sequenced in a study of CD8+ T cells in alopecia areata. In each case, RNA was isolated and then reverse transcribed into cDNA as the sequencing template. Assay used: immunoSEQ multiplex PCR; TCRdb lists only in-frame clones, some missing. This set yields about 110,000 clones and no singletons; the top ten hold around a fifth. The sequenced sample was lesional skin. The source is a C3H/HeJ mouse with alopecia areata. MHC haplotype of the mouse line: H2-k.

As concerns this clone: Germline and genes: mouse. The read is 4 residues too short to cover the CDR3 end, so that end is filled in from the germline J gene. This chain connects TRBV13-3 to TRBJ2-7, with 10 bases fitting TRBD2. This CDR3 is built from 14 residues. CDR1 is NNHDY and CDR2 is SYVADS in the germline V gene. The covered CDR3 bases are TGTGCCAGCAGTTCTCTGACTGGGGGGTAT. It codes for CASSSLTGGY. The CDR3 in its entirety is CASSSLTGGYEQYF.

This clone was detected many times. Translating the DNA gives a protein that differs from the TCRdb entry at residue 11; the protein shown here is that DNA translation. The listed genes are named as in mouse. The read terminates 3 residues ahead of where the CDR3 ends, so the germline J gene completes it. This chain links TRBV13-3 with TRBJ1-6; D may be TRBD1 (6 bases). TRBJ1-6 is noted as an ORF with a role that remains uncertain. Germline CDR1 is NNHDY and CDR2 is SYVADS. The CDR3 covers 14 residues. V dropped 3 bases and J dropped 7 bases, with 11 bases sitting between them. The CDR3 is CASSGGTKNSPLYF. The part of the CDR3 DNA that was read is TGTGCCAGCAGTGGAGGGACAAAAAATTCGCCC.

This clone came up a few times. Genes here carry mouse names. The read terminates 4 residues before the CDR3 end, so the remaining end is supplied by the germline J gene. The chain links TRBV1 to TRBJ1-1, with a tentative D call TRBD1 (6 bases). The V gene's germline CDR1 is NSQYPW and CDR2 LRSPGD (reference sequence). With 3 bases removed from V and 1 base from J, the gap between germline ends came to 15 bases. This CDR3 has 16 amino acids. CDR3 DNA, as far as it was read: TGCACCTGCAGTGCCGGCAGGGGAGGAGGAAACACA. It yields the protein CTCSAGRGGGNT. The entire CDR3 protein is CTCSAGRGGGNTEVFF.

This clone appeared many times. Any gene name here is a mouse gene name. The read ends 4 residues early relative to the CDR3; the germline J gene fills the gap. The V gene is TRBV13-3, the J gene TRBJ2-5; 9 bases map to TRBD2. V gave up 4 bases and J gave up 0 bases; unmatched junction bases: 3. The CDR3 contains 15 residues. The germline V gene encodes CDR1 NNHDY and CDR2 SYVADS. CDR3 region: CASSLDWGNQDTQYF. CDR3 DNA, as far as it was read: TGTGCCAGCAGTTTGGACTGGGGAAACCAAGAC.

This clone was seen more than once but under ten times. Gene names and germline match the mouse. The CDR3 bases that were read are TGTGCCAGCAGAGGGGAGTATGCT. This codes for CASRGEYA. The full CDR3 sequence reads CASRGEYAEQFF. This rearrangement joins TRBV13-3 to TRBJ2-1, with D perhaps matching TRBD1 (5 bases). Coverage ceases 4 residues before the CDR3 finishes, and the germline J gene fills in the end. The germline V gene encodes CDR1 NNHDY and CDR2 SYVADS. The V end lost 5 bases, the J end lost 4 bases, and 7 bases lay between the germline ends. The CDR3 is 12 amino acids.

Comment on this clone: The protein listed by TCRdb differs at residue 11 from the translated DNA, so the DNA translation is shown. Gene and germline names: mouse. The CDR3 end lies 3 residues beyond the end of the read and is filled in from the germline J gene. This sequence joins TRBV31 and TRBJ1-3; no firm D call. Germline V gene data show CDR1 as GKSSPN and CDR2 as SITVG. Trimming stripped 0 bases from V and 0 bases from J, with 6 bases between. The CDR3 totals 14 residues. The part of the CDR3 DNA that was read is TGTGCCTGGAGTCTCGCCAGTTCTGGAAATACG. This sequence encodes CAWSLASSGNT. The CDR3 in full is CAWSLASSGNTLYF.

Note on this clone: The genes and germline here are from mouse. The read terminates 4 residues ahead of where the CDR3 ends, so the germline J gene completes it. The chain employs TRBV13-3 and TRBJ1-1; D gene ambiguous. The CDR3 consists of 13 residues. Germline CDR1 is NNHDY and CDR2 is SYVADS. V was pared by 3 bases and J by 1 base, with 7 bases between. Incomplete CDR3 DNA: TGTGCCAGCAGTGTAGCAGGGAACACA. Amino acids: CASSVAGNT. The entire CDR3 protein is CASSVAGNTEVFF.

This clone was detected only a few times. Germline and genes: mouse. The sequence runs out 4 residues before the end of the CDR3; the remainder is reconstructed from the germline J gene. The chain links TRBV13-2 to TRBJ2-7, with 8 positions matching TRBD2. Germline assignment: CDR1 NNHNN and CDR2 SYGAGS (reference sequence). The ends lost 0 bases at V and 0 bases at J; junction bases unmatched: 5. This CDR3 has 16 residues. The CDR3 region is CASGDAWGGLSYEQYF. The DNA read from the CDR3 is TGTGCCAGCGGTGATGCATGGGGGGGACTCTCCTAT.

For this clone: Each gene name is a mouse one. Coverage ceases 4 residues before the CDR3 finishes, and the germline J gene fills in the end. This chain uses TRBV12-1 with TRBJ2-5; tentatively, D is TRBD2 (7 bases). CDR1 is SGHSN and CDR2 is HYEKVE in the germline V gene. CDR3 length equals 14 residues. The CDR3 sequence: CASSLGGREDTQYF. Partial CDR3 DNA: TGTGCCAGCTCTCTTGGGGGGCGCGAAGAC.

In regard to this clone: All gene names here are mouse names. The read ends 4 residues early relative to the CDR3; the germline J gene fills the gap. The sample carries other DNA sequences with the same CDR3. The rearrangement links TRBV13-3 to TRBJ2-3, with 14 positions matching TRBD2. The V and J ends lost 7 bases and 1 base, in that order; junction bases with no gene match: 2. The CDR3 has 15 amino acids. The germline V gene has CDR1 NNHDY and CDR2 SYVADS. The CDR3 sequence: CASGTGGARAETLYF. CDR3 bases read: TGTGCCAGCGGGACTGGGGGGGCGCGTGCAGAA.

Comments on this clone: One end of the junction is discordant with germline, which a read error may explain. Mouse names are used for the genes. The CDR3 is cut off 4 residues early in the read; its end comes from the germline J gene. This chain connects TRBV13-3 to TRBJ1-1, with 7 positions matching TRBD1. The length of the CDR3 is 15 residues. Germline V CDR1 and CDR2: NNHDY, SYVADS. CDR3 protein: CASGDRGQPNTEVFF. The sequenced CDR3 bases are TGTGCCAGCGGTGATAGGGGGCAGCCAAACACA.

About this clone itself: Gene names are mouse gene names. The read ends 4 residues shy of where the CDR3 ends; the end is completed using the germline J gene. The chain is built from TRBV19 and TRBJ2-2, with D tentatively TRBD1 (7 bases). V dropped 4 bases and J dropped 2 bases, with 15 bases sitting between them. CDR3 length: 16 residues. Germline V gene lookup returns CDR1 FNHDT and CDR2 SITEND (reference sequence). The sequenced CDR3 bases are TGTGCCAGCAGTCTCCAGACAGGGACTAACACCGGG. Residues: CASSLQTGTNTG. The whole CDR3 is CASSLQTGTNTGQLYF.

There are a few counts of this clone. All gene names here are mouse names. The read halts 4 residues ahead of the CDR3 end, with the missing end drawn from the germline J gene. The chain uses TRBV19 and TRBJ2-7, with D tentatively TRBD1 (6 bases). This CDR3 is built from 15 residues. CDR1 FNHDT and CDR2 SITEND come from the germline V gene (reference sequence). This CDR3 is CASSPRTDNKYEQYF. Partial CDR3 DNA: TGTGCCAGCAGTCCCCGGACAGACAATAAATAT. The whole variable domain, filled in from reference TRBV19 and TRBJ2-7, reads GGIITQTPKFLIGQEGQKLTLKCQQNFNHDTMYWYRQDSGKGLRLIYYSITENDLQKGDLSEGYDASREKKSSFSLTVTSAQKNEMAVFLCASSPRTDNKYEQYFGPGTRLTVL.

As to this clone: At residue 14, TCRdb's protein is not the same as the translated DNA, so the protein here was read from the DNA. Any gene name here is a mouse gene name. This CDR3 is CASGDAEGQNYNSPLYF. The part of the CDR3 DNA that was read is TGTGCCAGCGGTGATGCAGAAGGACAGAACTATAATTCGCCC. This chain uses TRBV13-2 with TRBJ1-6, with TRBD1 as a possible D gene (6 bases). The read falls 3 residues short of the CDR3 end, and the missing part is taken from the germline J gene. TRBJ1-6 is an ORF, with its function uncertain. V was trimmed by 0 bases and J by 3 bases, leaving 13 bases between them. The CDR3 extends over 17 amino acids. The germline CDR1 and CDR2 sequences are NNHNN and SYGAGS (reference sequence).

With respect to this clone: The gene names here belong to mouse. The missing CDR3 end, 4 residues past where the read stops, is filled in from the germline J gene. The genes are TRBV19 and TRBJ1-1, with a weak D call TRBD1 (6 bases). Germline loops: CDR1 FNHDT, CDR2 SITEND (reference sequence). The CDR3 contains 15 residues. Incomplete CDR3 DNA: TGTGCCAGCAGTATAGCTGGACTGGGGGGGCGA. It codes for CASSIAGLGGR. In full, the CDR3 reads CASSIAGLGGREVFF. Using reference TRBV19 and TRBJ1-1 for the parts outside the CDR3, the full variable domain is GGIITQTPKFLIGQEGQKLTLKCQQNFNHDTMYWYRQDSGKGLRLIYYSITENDLQKGDLSEGYDASREKKSSFSLTVTSAQKNEMAVFLCASSIAGLGGREVFFGKGTRLTVV.

A note on this clone: Gene and germline names: mouse. The read ends 4 residues shy of where the CDR3 ends; the end is completed using the germline J gene. J is TRBJ2-2 and V is TRBV13-2, with 8 bases fitting TRBD1. The CDR3 totals 16 residues. The junction had 7 bases not matched to a gene; V was cut back by 3 bases and J by 3 bases. In germline, CDR1 is NNHNN, CDR2 SYGAGS (reference sequence). The DNA read from the CDR3 is TGTGCCAGCGGTGTTCGGACAGGGAGGGACACCGGG. This codes for CASGVRTGRDTG. The CDR3 in its entirety is CASGVRTGRDTGQLYF.

This clone occurred a few times. All gene names here are mouse names. Read data end 4 residues before the CDR3 end; the end is taken from the germline J gene. The chain uses TRBV31 and TRBJ2-5; no firm D call. Germline V gene sequence: CDR1 GKSSPN, CDR2 SITVG. The CDR3 totals 12 residues. The CDR3 here is CAWSQGWDTQYF. The covered CDR3 bases are TGTGCCTGGAGTCAGGGATGGGAC.

This clone was observed at least ten times. Gene names are the mouse ones. The read terminates 4 residues before the CDR3 end, so the remaining end is supplied by the germline J gene. This chain uses TRBV13-3 with TRBJ1-1, with D possibly matching TRBD1 (6 bases). The CDR3 covers 16 residues. CDR1 NNHDY and CDR2 SYVADS come from the germline V gene. Here the CDR3 reads CASSDPGTGGAGEVFF. The covered CDR3 bases are TGTGCCAGCAGTGATCCCGGGACTGGGGGGGCTGGA.